The 28 T cell receptor beta chains given below trace back to one sample, sequenced in a study of vaccination and CD4 T cells after COVID-19. Cultured CD4+ T cell DNA was sequenced using the Oncomine TCR Beta short-read assay. MiXCR, applied by TCRdb to the PCR reads, yields one record per CDR3 protein. The sample consists of some 15,000 distinct CDR3 sequences, 40% to 50% of them appearing once. These receptors are not linked to any known antigen. Time point noted: late sampling 161 to 241 days after vaccination in a few convalescent patients. Stated treatment: roughly 10-day PBMC culture with coronavirus spike peptide pools or control peptides (ViraFEST assay). The material sequenced was CD4+ T cells from blood, cultured in vitro, taken about 7 months after SARS-CoV-2 vaccination. The receptors were sampled from a human donor who had recovered from COVID-19.

V and J are TRBV6-1 and TRBJ2-1, with D unresolved. In germline, CDR1 is MNHNS, CDR2 SASEGT. The CDR3 covers 14 residues. Deletions cut 2 bases from V and 4 bases from J, with 9 bases between. Here the CDR3 reads CASSEWAKYNEQFF. CDR3 coding DNA: TGTGCCAGCAGTGAATGGGCTAAATACAATGAGCAGTTCTTC.

The rearrangement links TRBV20-1 to TRBJ2-3, with D possibly being TRBD1 or TRBD2 (5 bases each). This CDR3 contains 13 residues. Trimming took off 6 bases at V and 2 bases at J, with 12 bases between the two ends. CDR1 and CDR2 from the germline V gene are DFQATT and SNEGSKA (reference sequence). The CDR3 region is CSATGQTTDTQYF. The CDR3, as DNA: TGCAGTGCGACGGGGCAGACCACAGATACGCAGTATTTT.

This chain connects TRBV21-1 to TRBJ2-2; the listed D gene, TRBD2, was not tested against the DNA. TRBV21-1 is annotated as a pseudogene. This CDR3 spans 18 amino acids. The CDR3 sequence is CASSPGLAGGHGTGELFF. The CDR3 DNA reads TGTGCCAGCAGCCCGGGACTAGCGGGGGGGCACGGCACCGGGGAGCTGTTTTTT.

The rearrangement joins TRBV7-3 to TRBJ1-6; D is possibly TRBD1 (6 bases). Germline lookup yields CDR1 SGHTA and CDR2 FQGTGA. The CDR3 has 13 amino acids. The V and J ends lost 6 bases and 14 bases respectively, with 17 bases between them. CDR3 coding DNA: TGTGCCAGCAGTGATACAGGGAGGGGAACCCTCCACTTT. Amino acid sequence: CASSDTGRGTLHF.

V is TRBV6-5 and J is TRBJ1-5; a weak D match, TRBD1 (5 bases). The CDR3 covers 13 residues. The V gene's germline CDR1 is MNHEY and CDR2 SVGAGI. V shed 4 bases and J shed 5 bases, with 9 bases lying between them. In nucleotides, the CDR3 is TGTGCCAGCAGTTTAAGACAGTATCAGCCCCAGCATTTT. This encodes CASSLRQYQPQHF.

The sample holds a few counts of this clonotype. The chain employs TRBV4-2 and TRBJ2-7; tentative D call: TRBD1 (6 bases). The CDR3 loop spans 14 amino acids. V gave up 3 bases and J gave up 3 bases, with 12 bases separating them. Per the germline V gene, CDR1 is LGHNA and CDR2 is YNFKEQ. As DNA, the CDR3 is TGTGCCAGCAGCCAGAAGGACAGCAACTACGAGCAGTACTTC. Translated, it gives CASSQKDSNYEQYF.

This clonotype came up a few times. The CDR3 protein is CASQAGDTQYF. The CDR3 DNA is TGTGCCAGCCAAGCGGGAGATACGCAGTATTTT. This sequence joins TRBV7-9 and TRBJ2-3, with TRBD2 as a possible D gene (6 bases). Germline assignment: CDR1 SEHNR and CDR2 FQNEAQ (reference sequence). The V end was cut by 8 bases, the J end by 5 bases, with 8 bases between. The CDR3 sequence is 11 residues long.

The V call is TRBV28, the J call TRBJ2-7; D is possibly TRBD1 (6 bases). The CDR3 spans 14 residues. Germline loops: CDR1 MDHEN, CDR2 SYDVKM. V was clipped by 3 bases and J by 0 bases, with 9 bases between them. CDR3 sequence: CASSFQGNSYEQYF. The CDR3 region has the DNA TGTGCCAGCAGTTTTCAGGGGAACTCCTACGAGCAGTACTTC.

The V and J genes are TRBV5-4 and TRBJ1-6; tentatively, D is TRBD1 (5 bases). The CDR3 consists of 15 residues. With 0 bases removed from V and 8 bases from J, the gap between germline ends came to 12 bases. Germline loops: CDR1 SGHNT, CDR2 YYREEE (reference sequence). The CDR3 here is CASSLGGTGDSPLHF. The CDR3 nucleotides are TGTGCCAGCAGCTTGGGAGGCACGGGGGATTCACCCCTCCACTTT.

V is TRBV20-1 and J is TRBJ2-1, with D unclear. The V end lost 5 bases, the J end lost 4 bases, and 6 bases lay between the germline ends. Looked up from germline, CDR1 is DFQATT and CDR2 is SNEGSKA (reference sequence). This CDR3 spans 11 amino acids. This CDR3 is CSAAGYNEQFF. CDR3 DNA sequence: TGCAGTGCTGCCGGATACAATGAGCAGTTCTTC.

The genes are TRBV12-3 or TRBV12-4 and TRBJ1-1; D uncertain. This CDR3 spans 11 amino acids. The V and J ends lost 6 bases and 6 bases respectively, with 8 bases between them. CDR3 protein: CASSQASEAFF. DNA for the CDR3: TGTGCCAGCAGCCAGGCATCTGAAGCTTTCTTT.

This clonotype showed up just a few times. The V and J genes are TRBV20-1 and TRBJ1-2; D may be TRBD1 (5 bases). Germline CDR1 is DFQATT and CDR2 is SNEGSKA (reference sequence). CDR3 size: 13 residues. V lost 4 bases to trimming and J lost 5 bases, with 14 bases between them. The CDR3 region is CSATNGGPYGYTF. DNA of the CDR3: TGCAGTGCTACGAATGGGGGTCCATATGGCTACACCTTC.

CDR3 sequence: CSARDMAARDSYGYTF. The DNA of the CDR3 is TGCAGTGCTAGAGACATGGCAGCCCGGGACAGCTATGGCTACACCTTC. The chain combines TRBV20-1 with TRBJ1-2; 7 bases are a match to TRBD1. V trimming: 0 bases; J trimming: 4 bases; junction bases outside the gene matches: 11. The CDR3 has 16 residues. Germline CDR1 DFQATT, CDR2 SNEGSKA (reference sequence).

This chain connects TRBV4-1 to TRBJ1-1; D is unclear. V was shortened by 0 bases and J by 1 base, with 12 bases between the two germline ends. The germline V gene has CDR1 MGHRA and CDR2 YSYEKL. The CDR3 runs 16 residues. CDR3 sequence: CASSQELGGRNTEAFF. The CDR3 DNA sequence: TGCGCCAGCAGCCAAGAACTGGGCGGACGGAACACTGAAGCTTTCTTT.

The CDR3, as DNA: TGTGCCAGCAGCTTAGCTAGCGGGAGAGATACGCAGTATTTT. This gives the protein CASSLASGRDTQYF. The chain combines TRBV7-9 with TRBJ2-3, with 9 bases fitting TRBD2. The V segment lost 0 bases and the J segment 5 bases; nucleotides outside the gene matches: 0. The CDR3 runs 14 residues. CDR1 SEHNR and CDR2 FQNEAQ come from the germline V gene (reference sequence).

This chain connects TRBV6-2 or TRBV6-3 to TRBJ2-5, with 8 bases aligning to TRBD2. The CDR3 is 16 residues long. V shed 2 bases and J 1 base; nucleotides not matched to a gene: 6. Germline values: CDR1 MNHEY, CDR2 SVGEGT. The CDR3 sequence is CASSYRSGGVQETQYF. As DNA, the CDR3 is TGTGCCAGCAGTTACAGGTCGGGGGGGGTCCAAGAGACCCAGTACTTC.

V and J are TRBV7-9 and TRBJ2-3; tentative D call: TRBD1 (6 bases). Looked up from germline, CDR1 is SEHNR and CDR2 is FQNEAQ (reference sequence). CDR3 length equals 15 residues. V gave up 5 bases and J gave up 1 base, with 13 bases separating them. In nucleotides, the CDR3 is TGTGCCAGCAGCCTCCAGGGGATCCGCACAGATACGCAGTATTTT. This encodes CASSLQGIRTDTQYF.

The chain combines TRBV11-1 with TRBJ2-3; 9 positions agree with TRBD1. J gave up 5 bases and V 2 bases, and 5 bases lay outside the gene matches. There are 15 residues in the CDR3. Germline V gene lookup returns CDR1 SGHAT and CDR2 FQDESV (reference sequence). In DNA, the CDR3 is TGTGCCAGCAGCTTAAGGGACAGGGACCAAGATACGCAGTATTTT. Its translation: CASSLRDRDQDTQYF. Looking up the rest from reference TRBV11-1 and TRBJ2-3 gives the full variable domain: EAEVAQSPRYKITEKSQAVAFWCDPISGHATLYWYRQILGQGPELLVQFQDESVVDDSQLPKDRFSAERLKGVDSTLKIQPAELGDSAMYLCASSLRDRDQDTQYFGPGTRLTVL.

The chain combines TRBV7-2 with TRBJ2-5; perhaps TRBD1 as D (6 bases). This CDR3 contains 14 residues. Trimming took off 5 bases at V and 7 bases at J, with 17 bases between the two ends. Germline V gene data show CDR1 as SGHTA and CDR2 as FQGNSA. CDR3 protein: CASSHASATGTQYF. The CDR3 DNA reads as TGTGCCAGCAGCCATGCCAGCGCGACAGGGACCCAGTACTTC.

The chain joins TRBV6-1 to TRBJ2-3; 7 bases map to TRBD2. Germline V lookup: CDR1 MNHNS, CDR2 SASEGT. This CDR3 has 15 amino acids. With 0 bases clipped from V and 2 bases from J, the junction kept 2 bases outside the gene matches. As DNA, the CDR3 is TGTGCCAGCAGTGAAGCTAGCGGGTACACAGATACGCAGTATTTT. As protein: CASSEASGYTDTQYF.

In its sample, this clonotype was seen once. V and J are TRBV2 and TRBJ1-1, with D maybe TRBD1 (6 bases). The CDR3 is 15 amino acids. With 6 bases removed from V and 7 bases from J, the gap between germline ends came to 21 bases. Germline CDR1 is SNHLY and CDR2 is FYNNEI. CDR3: CASRARGTPGGEAFF. The CDR3 DNA sequence: TGTGCCAGCAGGGCGAGAGGGACACCGGGGGGTGAAGCTTTCTTT.

This clonotype was counted only a few times. CDR3 sequence: CASSKLATEAFF. The CDR3, as DNA: TGTGCCAGCAGCAAATTAGCCACTGAAGCTTTCTTT. The chain has TRBV21-1 and TRBJ1-1. TRBV21-1 is labeled a pseudogene. This CDR3 has 12 residues.

This CDR3 reads CATSEAEAFF. The DNA for the CDR3 is TGTGCCACCAGTGAGGCTGAAGCTTTCTTT. This chain uses TRBV24-1 with TRBJ1-1; D is uncertain. Germline CDR1 and CDR2: KGHDR and SFDVKD. V lost 4 bases to trimming and J lost 6 bases, with 2 bases between them. The CDR3 is 10 residues long.

The CDR3 region has the DNA TGTGCCAGCAGCTGGACAGGGGAAGAGACCCAGTACTTC. Encoded protein: CASSWTGEETQYF. The chain carries TRBV6-1 and TRBJ2-5, with 9 bases matching TRBD1. With V trimmed by 6 bases and J by 3 bases, 2 bases remained unmatched. The V gene's germline CDR1 is MNHNS and CDR2 SASEGT. The CDR3 is 13 amino acids.

The J gene is TRBJ2-1, the V gene TRBV4-2; D is ambiguous. Germline CDR1 is LGHNA and CDR2 is YNFKEQ. CDR3 length: 16 amino acids. Trimming removed 1 base from V and 6 bases from J, with 16 bases in between. The CDR3 sequence is CASSQVSGSGTNEQFF. Written as DNA, the CDR3 is TGTGCCAGCAGCCAAGTATCTGGGTCGGGTACCAATGAGCAGTTCTTC.

There are a few counts of this clonotype. The rearrangement links TRBV20-1 to TRBJ1-1; D possibly corresponds to TRBD1 (6 bases). Between the trimmed V and J ends, which lost 0 bases and 3 bases, there was a span of 14 bases. The CDR3 covers 15 residues. Germline loops: CDR1 DFQATT, CDR2 SNEGSKA (reference sequence). The CDR3 region has the DNA TGCAGTGCTAGAGATTGGGGGGGGCTCGACACTGAAGCTTTCTTT. Protein sequence: CSARDWGGLDTEAFF.

The genes are TRBV2 and TRBJ1-5, with D perhaps TRBD1 (6 bases). Between the trimmed V and J ends, which lost 8 bases and 5 bases, there was a span of 10 bases. The CDR3 covers 12 residues. Per the germline V gene, CDR1 is SNHLY and CDR2 is FYNNEI. CDR3 DNA: TGTGCCAGCGGGCAGGGGTATCAGCCCCAGCATTTT. Translated, it gives CASGQGYQPQHF. Variable domain in full (rest from reference TRBV2 and TRBJ1-5): EPEVTQTPSHQVTQMGQEVILRCVPISNHLYFYWYRQILGQKVEFLVSFYNNEISEKSEIFDDQFSVERPDGSNFTLKIRSTKLEDSAMYFCASGQGYQPQHFGDGTRLSIL.

J is TRBJ2-7 and V is TRBV6-1, with a possible D match to TRBD1 (6 bases). V was cut by 4 bases and J by 4 bases, with 17 bases left in between. CDR1 MNHNS and CDR2 SASEGT come from the germline V gene. The CDR3 has 15 amino acids. CDR3 amino acids: CASSVNRVPQYEQYF. DNA for the CDR3: TGTGCCAGCAGTGTAAACAGGGTTCCCCAGTACGAGCAGTACTTC.